This T cell receptor beta chain originates from a study of T-cell memory formation after mild COVID-19. Overall study: Each donor largely had its own TCR clusters.

TCRdb used MiXCR to reprocess the 5' RACE reads, holding one entry per CDR3 protein. This sample has 85,000 to 130,000 distinct CDR3 sequences, with about a sixth found just once. Study conclusions and caveats: Memory cells collected pre-infection included some clones that later responded, suggesting cross-reactive memory joined. CD4/CD8 balance characterized clones contracting day 15 to 85, and CD4+ skew characterized later expanders. Shrinking CD4+ clones resided mostly in CM and EM, and CD8+ ones in EMRA.

This clonotype was seen a few times. Its target is unknown. This CDR3 comprises 11 residues. Between the trimmed V and J ends, which lost 2 bases and 3 bases, there was a span of 1 base. Germline values: CDR1 SEHNR, CDR2 FQNEAQ (reference sequence). The specimen sequenced was PBMCs or a T cell subset sorted from them (not recorded which). The chain carries TRBV7-9 and TRBJ1-1; D gene ambiguous. The sequence was obtained from an adult woman who had mild COVID-19 (a few samples of this study predate the infection). Cell type and time point are not known. Here the CDR3 reads CASSLYTEAFF. In nucleotides, the CDR3 is TGTGCCAGCAGCTTATACACTGAAGCTTTCTTT.